This TCR beta chain was captured by sequencing in a study of cytomegalovirus exposure and HLA in healthy donors. Study findings and constraints: A later analysis linked 16,951 TCR beta sequences to HLA alleles at 0.05 false discovery rate. TCR beta chains associated with HLA were, in a later analysis, more clonally expanded than equally common others.

PCR was performed using 60 Vbeta and 13 Jbeta primers. Here immunoSEQ multiplex PCR was the method, and the copy in TCRdb shows in-frame clones only, minus some. The sample has about 170,000 clones; under 80% are singletons. Germline values: CDR1 SGHDT, CDR2 YYEEEE. This CDR3 spans 15 amino acids. V was pared by 4 bases and J by 9 bases, with 10 bases of the junction left unmatched. About this clone: Its antigen is not identified.

The V gene is TRBV5-6, the J gene TRBJ1-6; 7 nucleotides align to TRBD1. The origin of this receptor is a female donor in good health and CMV-seronegative. Sequenced material: PBMCs. CDR3 DNA sequence: TGTGCCAGCAGCCCGATTGACAGGGAAGGTTCACCCCTCCACTTT. Its protein product is CASSPIDREGSPLHF.